The text below deals with one T cell receptor (beta chain). Its target is not known. The iRepertoire nested amplicon-rescue multiplex PCR amplified TCR alpha and beta CDR3s from RNA. Input was roughly 85-450 ng of tissue mRNA or PBMC total RNA. From the multiplex PCR reads, TCRdb called clonotypes with MiXCR, one entry per CDR3 protein. The sample shows more than 95,000 distinct CDR3 sequences, approximately 23% of them seen only once. This sample is drawn from a study of glioma-infiltrating T cells. Overall study results and limits: Above-expected tissue-blood divergence occurred in all gliomas, most in low-grade ones. Very few CDR3 sequences were shared between tissue and blood.

Per the germline V gene, CDR1 is SNHLY and CDR2 is FYNNEI. This CDR3 region has 13 residues. V was pared by 6 bases and J by 9 bases, with 10 bases of the junction left unmatched. The rearrangement joins TRBV2 to TRBJ2-7, with 8 bases matching TRBD1. The sequence came from a human donor with low-grade glioma or glioblastoma, undergoing nonglioma brain surgery, or in good health (not recorded which). Sequenced input: glioma tissue, nonneoplastic brain tissue, or PBMCs (not recorded which). CDR3: CASRTGVGEAQYF. The CDR3 nucleotides read TGTGCCAGCAGGACAGGGGTGGGGGAAGCGCAGTACTTC.